This T cell receptor (beta chain) was observed in a study of T cell repertoires in cytomegalovirus infection. Study in general: Used in the study were CMV epitopes, some recently identified and HLA-C-restricted, others well-studied and HLA-B-restricted.

TCRdb itself ran the reads through MiXCR, one entry per CDR3 protein. Of fewer than 850,000 distinct CDR3 sequences in the sample, approximately 32% are singletons; the top ten hold around 13%. About this clonotype itself: Its antigen is not identified.

The ends lost 5 bases at V and 5 bases at J; junction bases unmatched: 6. This CDR3 comprises 15 residues. Germline-derived CDR1 and CDR2 are MNHGY and SAAAGT. V gene TRBV6-8 combines with J gene TRBJ2-2, with 9 positions matching TRBD1. Sequencing used cultured CD8+ T cells from PBMCs, obtained from culture after CMV antigen stimulation. The source is a human donor in good health (CMV status not recorded). Some clones in this sample may be carry-over from other donors' samples. Written as DNA, the CDR3 is TGTGCCAGCAGTATGGGACAGGGACCTACCGGGGAGCTGTTTTTT. Its translation: CASSMGQGPTGELFF.